The rows below give T cell receptor beta chains drawn from one sample of a study of shared clonotypes between healthy human individuals. The data were produced by immunoSEQ multiplex PCR, yet TCRdb's version contains in-frame clones alone and is incomplete. Counted here are about half a million clones, approximately 79% occurring once; the ten biggest clones make up about 12%. Sequencing input: PBMCs. These receptors were collected from a woman aged 40 to 50 in good health. Some clones in this sample may be carry-over from other donors' samples. Both conserved end residues are trimmed from each CDR3. D genes are given only for firm matches.

TRBJ2-1 | TRBD2 | TRBV4-1 | ASSRRTRGLAGNNEQF
TRBJ2-7 | TRBD1 | TRBV5-5 | ASSFGQGTYEQY
NA | NA | TRBV29-1 | SVDRALSVDEQY
TRBJ2-3 | NA | TRBV5-1 | ASSSRATSTDTQY
TRBJ2-2 | NA | TRBV4-3 | ASSQDRTGELF
TRBJ2-2 | TRBD2 | TRBV29-1 | SVGGSSGSISPGELF
TRBJ1-1 | NA | TRBV9 | ASSSTQNTEAF
TRBJ2-1 | TRBD2 | TRBV7-8 | ASSPGLAGTLYNEQF
TRBJ2-2 | TRBD1 | TRBV7-2 | ASSLRGQGFVIHTGELF
TRBJ2-1 | TRBD1 | TRBV4-3 | ASSPPRSRGRVEQF